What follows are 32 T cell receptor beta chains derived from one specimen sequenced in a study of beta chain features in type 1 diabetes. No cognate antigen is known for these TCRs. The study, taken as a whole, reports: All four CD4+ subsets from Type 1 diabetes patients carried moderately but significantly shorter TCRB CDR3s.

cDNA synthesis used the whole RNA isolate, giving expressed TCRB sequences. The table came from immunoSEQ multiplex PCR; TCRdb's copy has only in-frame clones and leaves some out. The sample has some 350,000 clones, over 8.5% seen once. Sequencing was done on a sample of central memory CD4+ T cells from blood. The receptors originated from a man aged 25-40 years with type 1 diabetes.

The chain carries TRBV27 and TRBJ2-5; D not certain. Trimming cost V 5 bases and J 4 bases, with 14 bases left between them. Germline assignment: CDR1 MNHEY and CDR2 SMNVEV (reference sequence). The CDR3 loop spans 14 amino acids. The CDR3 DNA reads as TGTGCCAGCAGTGGATCAGGTTATCCAGAGACCCAGTACTTC. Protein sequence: CASSGSGYPETQYF.

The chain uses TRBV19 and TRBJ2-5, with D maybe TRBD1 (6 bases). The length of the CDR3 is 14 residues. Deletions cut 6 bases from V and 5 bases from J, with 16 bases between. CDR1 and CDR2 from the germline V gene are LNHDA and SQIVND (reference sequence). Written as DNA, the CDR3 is TGTGCCAGTAGACCAGGGGATCTACGGGAGACCCAGTACTTC. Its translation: CASRPGDLRETQYF.

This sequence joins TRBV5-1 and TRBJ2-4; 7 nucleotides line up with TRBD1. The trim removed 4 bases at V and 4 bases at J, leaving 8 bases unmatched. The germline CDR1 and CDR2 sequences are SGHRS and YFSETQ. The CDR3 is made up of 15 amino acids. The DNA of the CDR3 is TGCGCCAGCAGCCCGGACGGGACAGAGAAAAACATTCAGTACTTC. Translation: CASSPDGTEKNIQYF.

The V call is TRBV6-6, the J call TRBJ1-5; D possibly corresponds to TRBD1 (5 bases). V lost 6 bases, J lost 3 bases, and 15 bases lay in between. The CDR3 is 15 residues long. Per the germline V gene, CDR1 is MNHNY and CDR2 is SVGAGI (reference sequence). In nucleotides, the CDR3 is TGTGCCAGCAGCACGGGGGGACTTACCAATCAGCCCCAGCATTTT. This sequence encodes CASSTGGLTNQPQHF.

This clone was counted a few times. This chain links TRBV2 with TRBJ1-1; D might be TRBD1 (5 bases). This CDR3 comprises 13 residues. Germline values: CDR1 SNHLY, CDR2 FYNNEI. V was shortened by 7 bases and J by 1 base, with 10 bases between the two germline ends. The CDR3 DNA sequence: TGTGCCAGCATAAGGGGTAGGAACACTGAAGCTTTCTTT. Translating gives CASIRGRNTEAFF.

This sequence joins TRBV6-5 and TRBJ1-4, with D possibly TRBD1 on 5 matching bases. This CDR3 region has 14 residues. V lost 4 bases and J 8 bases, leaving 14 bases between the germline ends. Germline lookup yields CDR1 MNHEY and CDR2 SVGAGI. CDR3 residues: CASSLAGRNEKLFF. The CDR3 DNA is TGTGCCAGCAGTTTAGCAGGGAGGAACGAAAAACTGTTTTTT.

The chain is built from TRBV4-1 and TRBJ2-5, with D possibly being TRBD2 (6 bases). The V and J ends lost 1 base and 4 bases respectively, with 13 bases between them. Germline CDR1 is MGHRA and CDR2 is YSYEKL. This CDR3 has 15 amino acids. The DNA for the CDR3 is TGCGCCAGCAGCCAAGGAAACGGAGGGTTAGAGACCCAGTACTTC. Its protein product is CASSQGNGGLETQYF.

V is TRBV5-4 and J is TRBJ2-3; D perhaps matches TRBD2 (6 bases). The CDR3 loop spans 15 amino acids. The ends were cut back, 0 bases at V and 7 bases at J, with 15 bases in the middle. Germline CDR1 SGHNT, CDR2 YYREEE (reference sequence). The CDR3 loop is CASSLGYGSRNTQYF. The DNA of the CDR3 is TGTGCCAGCAGCTTGGGATACGGGAGCAGGAATACGCAGTATTTT.

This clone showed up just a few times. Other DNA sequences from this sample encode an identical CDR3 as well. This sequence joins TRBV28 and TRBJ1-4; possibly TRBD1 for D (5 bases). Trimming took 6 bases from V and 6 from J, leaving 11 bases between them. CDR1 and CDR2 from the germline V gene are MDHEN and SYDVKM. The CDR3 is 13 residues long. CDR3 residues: CASRQGGDEKLFF. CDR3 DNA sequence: TGTGCCAGCAGGCAGGGAGGAGATGAAAAACTGTTTTTT.

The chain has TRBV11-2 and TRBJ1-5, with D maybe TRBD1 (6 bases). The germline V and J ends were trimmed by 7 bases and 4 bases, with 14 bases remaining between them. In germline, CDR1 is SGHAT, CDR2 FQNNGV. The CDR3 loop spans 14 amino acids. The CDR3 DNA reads TGTGCCAGCATGTGGGGGCGCGATAATCAGCCCCAGCATTTT. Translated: CASMWGRDNQPQHF.

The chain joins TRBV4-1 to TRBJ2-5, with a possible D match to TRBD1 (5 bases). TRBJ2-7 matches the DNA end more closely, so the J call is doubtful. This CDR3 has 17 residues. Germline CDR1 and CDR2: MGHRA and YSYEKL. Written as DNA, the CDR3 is TGCGCCAGCAGCCAAGAAGGCGTGCGCAGGGCCCCCTACGAGCAGTACTTC. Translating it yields CASSQEGVRRAPYEQYF.

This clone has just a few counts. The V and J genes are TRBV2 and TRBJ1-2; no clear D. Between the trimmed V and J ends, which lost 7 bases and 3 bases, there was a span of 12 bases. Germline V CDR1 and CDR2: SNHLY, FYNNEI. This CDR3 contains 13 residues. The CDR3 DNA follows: TGTGCCAGCACGGGCAGCCCTTACTATGGCTACACCTTC. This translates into CASTGSPYYGYTF.

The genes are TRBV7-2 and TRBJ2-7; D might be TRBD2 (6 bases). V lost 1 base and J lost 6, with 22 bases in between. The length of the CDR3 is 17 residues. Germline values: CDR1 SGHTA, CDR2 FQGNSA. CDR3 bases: TGTGCCAGCAGCTTAGATCCGGAGCTCCTGTGGGGAGGCGAGCAGTACTTC. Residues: CASSLDPELLWGGEQYF.

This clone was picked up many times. The chain's CDR3 is CASSFNAGNQPQHF. The CDR3 DNA follows: TGTGCCAGCAGCTTCAACGCGGGCAATCAGCCCCAGCATTTT. The rearrangement links TRBV6-6 to TRBJ1-5, with D unclear. CDR3 size: 14 residues. The germline CDR1 and CDR2 sequences are MNHNY and SVGAGI (reference sequence). V was trimmed by 6 bases and J by 2 bases, leaving 11 bases between them.

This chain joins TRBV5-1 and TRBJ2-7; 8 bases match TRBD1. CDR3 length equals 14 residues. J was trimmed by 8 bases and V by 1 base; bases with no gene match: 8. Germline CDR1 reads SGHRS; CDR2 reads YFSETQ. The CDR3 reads CASSLTGQGYKQYF. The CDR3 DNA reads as TGCGCCAGCAGCTTGACCGGACAGGGATACAAGCAGTACTTC.

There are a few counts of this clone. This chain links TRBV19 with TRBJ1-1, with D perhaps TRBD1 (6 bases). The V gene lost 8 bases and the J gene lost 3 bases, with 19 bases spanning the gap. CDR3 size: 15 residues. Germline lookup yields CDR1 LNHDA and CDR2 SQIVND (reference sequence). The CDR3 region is CASCRGVTSDTEAFF. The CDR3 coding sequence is TGTGCCAGTTGCAGGGGAGTGACTTCGGACACTGAAGCTTTCTTT.

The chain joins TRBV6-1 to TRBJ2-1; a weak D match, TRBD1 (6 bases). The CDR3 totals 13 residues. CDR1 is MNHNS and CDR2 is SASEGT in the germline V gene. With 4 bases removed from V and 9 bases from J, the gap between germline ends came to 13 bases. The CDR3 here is CASSGILQGEQFF. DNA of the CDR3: TGTGCCAGCAGTGGCATACTACAGGGTGAGCAGTTCTTC.

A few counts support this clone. The CDR3 loop is CASSPSRSTDTQYF. In nucleotides, the CDR3 is TGTGCCAGCAGCCCCTCGCGGAGCACAGATACGCAGTATTTT. The chain combines TRBV6-6 with TRBJ2-3, with D unclear. CDR1 is MNHNY, CDR2 SVGAGI, per germline (reference sequence). Deletions cut 6 bases from V and 0 bases from J, with 10 bases between. CDR3 length equals 14 residues.

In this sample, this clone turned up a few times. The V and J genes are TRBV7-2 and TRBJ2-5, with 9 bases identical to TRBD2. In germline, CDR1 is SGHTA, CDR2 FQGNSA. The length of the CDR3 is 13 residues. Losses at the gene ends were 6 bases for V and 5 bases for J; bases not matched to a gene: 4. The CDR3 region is CASRIAGEETQYF. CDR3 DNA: TGTGCCAGCAGAATAGCGGGAGAGGAGACCCAGTACTTC.

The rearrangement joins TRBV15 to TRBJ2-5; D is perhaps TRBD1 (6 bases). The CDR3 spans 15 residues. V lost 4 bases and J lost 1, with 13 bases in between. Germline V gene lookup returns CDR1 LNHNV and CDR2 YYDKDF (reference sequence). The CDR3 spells CATSNYRGSQETQYF. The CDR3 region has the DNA TGTGCCACCAGCAACTATAGGGGGTCCCAAGAGACCCAGTACTTC.

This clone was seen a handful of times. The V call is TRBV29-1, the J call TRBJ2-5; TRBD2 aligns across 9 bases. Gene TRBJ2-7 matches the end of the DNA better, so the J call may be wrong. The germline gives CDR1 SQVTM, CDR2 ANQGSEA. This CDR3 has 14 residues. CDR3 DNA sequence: TGCAGCGCCCGACTAGCGGCTGGTAACTACGAGCAGTACTTC. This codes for CSARLAAGNYEQYF.

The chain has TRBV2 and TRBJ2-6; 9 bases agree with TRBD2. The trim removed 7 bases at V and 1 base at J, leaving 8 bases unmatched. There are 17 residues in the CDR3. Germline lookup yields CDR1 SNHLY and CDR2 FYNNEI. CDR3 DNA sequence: TGTGCCAGCACGGGGGGACTAGCTAGTTCTGGGGCCAACGTCCTGACTTTC. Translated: CASTGGLASSGANVLTF.

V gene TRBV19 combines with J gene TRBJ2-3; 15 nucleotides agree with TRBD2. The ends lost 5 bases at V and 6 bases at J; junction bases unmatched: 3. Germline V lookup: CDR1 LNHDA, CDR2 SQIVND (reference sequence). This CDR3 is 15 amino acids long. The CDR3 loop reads CASSAGTSGRDTQYF. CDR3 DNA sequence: TGTGCCAGTAGTGCCGGGACTAGCGGGAGGGATACGCAGTATTTT.

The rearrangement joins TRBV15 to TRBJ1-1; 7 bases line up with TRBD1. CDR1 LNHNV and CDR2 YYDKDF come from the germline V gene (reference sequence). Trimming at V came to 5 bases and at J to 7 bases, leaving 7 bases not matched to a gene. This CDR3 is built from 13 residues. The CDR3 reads CATSEGARDEAFF. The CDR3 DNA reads TGTGCCACCAGCGAGGGGGCTAGGGATGAAGCTTTCTTT.

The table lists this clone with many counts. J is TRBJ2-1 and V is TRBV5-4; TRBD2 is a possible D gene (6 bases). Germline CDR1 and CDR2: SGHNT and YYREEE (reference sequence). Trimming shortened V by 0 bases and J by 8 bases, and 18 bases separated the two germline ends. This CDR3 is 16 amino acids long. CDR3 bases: TGTGCCAGCAGCTTGGTCTCCGGGAGACTTGGCGATGAGCAGTTCTTC. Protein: CASSLVSGRLGDEQFF.

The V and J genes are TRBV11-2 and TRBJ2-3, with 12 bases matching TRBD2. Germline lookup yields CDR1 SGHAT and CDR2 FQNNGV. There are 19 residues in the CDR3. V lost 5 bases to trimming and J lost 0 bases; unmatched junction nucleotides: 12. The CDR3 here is CASSQRGLAGGRSTDTQYF. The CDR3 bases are TGTGCCAGCAGCCAGAGGGGGCTAGCGGGAGGGAGGAGCACAGATACGCAGTATTTT.

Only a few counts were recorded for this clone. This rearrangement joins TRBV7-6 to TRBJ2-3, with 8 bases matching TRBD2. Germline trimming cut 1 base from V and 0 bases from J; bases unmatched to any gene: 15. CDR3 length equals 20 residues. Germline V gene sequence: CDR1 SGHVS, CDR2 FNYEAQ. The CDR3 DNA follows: TGTGCCAGCAGCTTAGAGACTAGCGTCTTTTTAGGTTCTAGCACAGATACGCAGTATTTT. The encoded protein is CASSLETSVFLGSSTDTQYF.

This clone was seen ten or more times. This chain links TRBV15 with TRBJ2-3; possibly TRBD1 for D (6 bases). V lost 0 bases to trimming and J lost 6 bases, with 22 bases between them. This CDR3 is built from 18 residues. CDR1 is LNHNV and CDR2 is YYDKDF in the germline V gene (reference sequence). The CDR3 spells CATSRDGGSITRTDTQYF. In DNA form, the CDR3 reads TGTGCCACCAGCAGAGATGGGGGCTCTATCACACGTACGGATACGCAGTATTTT.

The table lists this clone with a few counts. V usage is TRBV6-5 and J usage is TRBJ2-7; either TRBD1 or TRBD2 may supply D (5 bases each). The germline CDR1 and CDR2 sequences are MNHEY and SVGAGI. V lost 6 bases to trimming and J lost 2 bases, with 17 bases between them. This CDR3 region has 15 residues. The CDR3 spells CASRRGVSATYEQYF. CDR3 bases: TGTGCCAGCAGAAGAGGGGTATCGGCCACCTACGAGCAGTACTTC.

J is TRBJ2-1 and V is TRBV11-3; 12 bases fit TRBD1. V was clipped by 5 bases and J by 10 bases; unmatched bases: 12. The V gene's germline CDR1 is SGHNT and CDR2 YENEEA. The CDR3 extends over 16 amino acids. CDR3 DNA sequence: TGTGCCAGCAGCGCCTCCCCGGGACAGGGGGCTAGAGAGCAGTTCTTC. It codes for CASSASPGQGAREQFF.

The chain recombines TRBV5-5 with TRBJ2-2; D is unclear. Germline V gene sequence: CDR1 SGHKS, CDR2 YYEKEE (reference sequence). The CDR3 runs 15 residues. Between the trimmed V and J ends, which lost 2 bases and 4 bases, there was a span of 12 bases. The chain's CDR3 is CASSFTGRATGELFF. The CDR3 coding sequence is TGTGCCAGCAGCTTCACGGGCCGGGCCACCGGGGAGCTGTTTTTT.

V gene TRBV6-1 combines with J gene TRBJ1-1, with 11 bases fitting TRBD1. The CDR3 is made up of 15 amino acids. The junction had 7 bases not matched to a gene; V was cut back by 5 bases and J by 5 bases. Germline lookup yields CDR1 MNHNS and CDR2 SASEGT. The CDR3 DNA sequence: TGTGCCAGCAGTACAAGGACAGGGGGCGCGACTGAAGCTTTCTTT. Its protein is CASSTRTGGATEAFF.